This paragraph reports one TCR beta chain. These data come from a study of blood T cell repertoires in COVID-19. Sequenced by immunoSEQ multiplex PCR; TCRdb stores in-frame clones only, minus some. The sample shows just over 650,000 clones, around 89% of them seen only once. The CDR3 has 13 amino acids. Trimming cost V 5 bases and J 8 bases; bases outside gene matches: 3. Germline lookup yields CDR1 MDHEN and CDR2 SYDVKM. Sequencing was done on a sample of peripheral blood. The sequence was obtained from a woman aged 18-29 years with acute or convalescent COVID-19. This rearrangement joins TRBV28 to TRBJ1-2; the match to TRBD1 covers 12 bases. The CDR3 here is CASSAGTGGGYTF. CDR3 sequence (DNA): TGTGCCAGCAGTGCTGGGACAGGGGGCGGCTACACCTTC.